The 29 T cell receptor beta chains in this list originate from one sample, sequenced in a study of cytomegalovirus exposure and HLA in healthy donors. PCR primers comprised 60 Vbeta and 13 Jbeta primers. Method: immunoSEQ multiplex PCR; TCRdb's copy keeps in-frame clones and lacks some. The sample lists around 190,000 clones; around four fifths were seen once. Material: PBMCs. The origin of the receptors is a man in his forties in good health and CMV-seropositive.

This rearrangement joins TRBV10-3 to TRBJ2-7; D is perhaps TRBD1 (5 bases). Trimming left V 11 bases short and J 2 bases short, with 13 bases between. Germline CDR1 is ENHRY and CDR2 is SYGVKD. The CDR3 sequence is 12 residues long. The CDR3 coding sequence is TGTGCCGCCAGACAGAATACCTACGAGCAGTACTTC. It codes for CAARQNTYEQYF.

Here the CDR3 DNA reads TGTGCCAGCAGCGATGCCGGGACAGGGGGGAACACCATATATTTT. This encodes CASSDAGTGGNTIYF. This chain connects TRBV25-1 to TRBJ1-3, with 11 bases fitting TRBD1. This CDR3 contains 15 residues. CDR1 and CDR2 (germline): MGHDK, SYGVNS. The ends lost 6 bases at V and 7 bases at J; junction bases unmatched: 8. Full variable domain (remainder filled in from reference TRBV25-1 and TRBJ1-3): EADIYQTPRYLVIGTGKKITLECSQTMGHDKMYWYQQDPGMELHLIHYSYGVNSTEKGDLSSESTVSRIRTEHFPLTLESARPSHTSQYLCASSDAGTGGNTIYFGEGSWLTVV.

CDR3 amino acids: CASSLVSGNSYNEQFF. The CDR3 nucleotides read TGCGCCAGCAGCTTGGTTAGCGGGAACTCCTACAATGAGCAGTTCTTC. V and J are TRBV5-1 and TRBJ2-1, with 8 bases identical to TRBD2. Germline CDR1 and CDR2: SGHRS and YFSETQ. The CDR3 extends over 16 amino acids. V lost 0 bases to trimming and J lost 0 bases; unmatched junction nucleotides: 2.

This clone occurred once. The gene calls are TRBV4-3 and TRBJ2-2, with D perhaps TRBD1 (6 bases). Trimming took 3 bases from V and 5 from J, leaving 25 bases between them. From germline, CDR1 is LGHNA and CDR2 YSLEER. CDR3 length equals 19 residues. CDR3 nucleotide sequence: TGCGCCAGCAGCCAGAGGGGAAGGGGGACAACTACTCAGACCGGGGAGCTGTTTTTT. Translating gives CASSQRGRGTTTQTGELFF.

The rearrangement uses TRBV30 and TRBJ1-1; D not certain. This CDR3 contains 12 residues. Trimming left V 5 bases short and J 4 bases short, with 11 bases between. CDR1 and CDR2 (germline): GTSNPN, SVGIG (reference sequence). Written as DNA, the CDR3 is TGTGCCTGGGTGGGCCGAGTCACTGAAGCTTTCTTT. Translating gives CAWVGRVTEAFF.

The J gene is TRBJ2-1, the V gene TRBV5-1; the D gene is possibly TRBD2 (5 bases). Germline CDR1 is SGHRS and CDR2 is YFSETQ. The CDR3 is made up of 15 amino acids. V was trimmed by 0 bases and J by 5 bases, leaving 12 bases between them. CDR3 nucleotides: TGCGCCAGCAGCTTGGGAGGTAGCGAGAACAATGAGCAGTTCTTC. Its protein product is CASSLGGSENNEQFF.

The rearrangement uses TRBV16 and TRBJ1-4, with no clear D. This CDR3 comprises 15 residues. V lost 4 bases and J lost 6, with 15 bases in between. In germline, CDR1 is KGHSY, CDR2 FQNENV. The CDR3 sequence is CASSRVGSEHEKLFF. DNA for the CDR3: TGTGCCAGCAGCCGCGTCGGGAGCGAGCATGAAAAACTGTTTTTT.

This clone was seen only once. The V and J genes are TRBV28 and TRBJ2-4; the D gene is possibly TRBD2 (5 bases). Germline V CDR1 and CDR2: MDHEN, SYDVKM. This CDR3 spans 15 amino acids. The V gene lost 5 bases and the J gene lost 3 bases, with 14 bases spanning the gap. CDR3 coding DNA: TGTGCCAGCAGTCTGTGGGGAGTGGGCAAAAACATTCAGTACTTC. Translating gives CASSLWGVGKNIQYF.

The rearrangement joins TRBV5-4 to TRBJ1-1; maybe TRBD1 (6 bases). Germline CDR1 reads SGHNT; CDR2 reads YYREEE (reference sequence). The CDR3 sequence is 15 residues long. V lost 4 bases and J 0 bases, leaving 13 bases between the germline ends. The CDR3 nucleotides read TGTGCCAGCAGCACGGGACATCGCATGAACACTGAAGCTTTCTTT. Translating it yields CASSTGHRMNTEAFF.

The rearrangement joins TRBV5-4 to TRBJ1-1; 7 nucleotides line up with TRBD1. The CDR3 is 15 residues long. The ends lost 4 bases at V and 4 bases at J; junction bases unmatched: 10. Germline V CDR1 and CDR2: SGHNT, YYREEE (reference sequence). This CDR3 is CASSRPQGRFTEAFF. The DNA of the CDR3 is TGTGCCAGCAGCCGTCCACAGGGGCGGTTCACTGAAGCTTTCTTT.

This chain connects TRBV25-1 to TRBJ2-5; tentatively, D is TRBD2 (5 bases). This CDR3 comprises 13 residues. The V end lost 3 bases, the J end lost 4 bases, and 9 bases lay between the germline ends. Germline-derived CDR1 and CDR2 are MGHDK and SYGVNS. This CDR3 reads CASSDWGVETQYF. The DNA for the CDR3 is TGTGCCAGCAGTGATTGGGGAGTAGAGACCCAGTACTTC.

This chain joins TRBV2 and TRBJ2-3; 7 bases match TRBD2. The CDR3 consists of 16 residues. Trimming took 4 bases from V and 6 from J; bases not matched to a gene: 13. Germline CDR1 SNHLY, CDR2 FYNNEI. The CDR3 region is CASSGGGTIASDTQYF. CDR3 coding DNA: TGTGCCAGCAGTGGGGGAGGGACCATAGCATCGGATACGCAGTATTTT.

The V call is TRBV5-6, the J call TRBJ1-1, with a tentative D call TRBD1 (6 bases). V shed 1 base and J shed 3 bases, with 13 bases lying between them. Germline CDR1 reads SGHDT; CDR2 reads YYEEEE. The CDR3 extends over 15 amino acids. CDR3 loop: CASSLTSGAHTEAFF. Written as DNA, the CDR3 is TGTGCCAGCAGCTTGACGTCAGGGGCTCACACTGAAGCTTTCTTT.

V is TRBV5-4 and J is TRBJ2-7; D possibly corresponds to TRBD2 (6 bases). CDR3 length: 13 residues. CDR1 SGHNT and CDR2 YYREEE come from the germline V gene (reference sequence). The V end was cut by 4 bases, the J end by 0 bases, with 8 bases between. The CDR3 is CASSAGSSYEQYF. The CDR3 DNA sequence: TGTGCCAGCAGCGCGGGGAGCTCCTACGAGCAGTACTTC.

V is TRBV11-2 and J is TRBJ1-5, with a weak D call TRBD1 (6 bases). Germline CDR1 SGHAT, CDR2 FQNNGV. Between the trimmed V and J ends, which lost 5 bases and 7 bases, there was a span of 12 bases. The CDR3 runs to 13 residues. In DNA, the CDR3 is TGTGCCAGCAGCAACAGGGACAACCAGCCCCAGCATTTT. It yields the protein CASSNRDNQPQHF.

V usage is TRBV6-5 and J usage is TRBJ2-2, with D possibly being TRBD1 (6 bases). V was shortened by 7 bases and J by 2 bases, with 11 bases between the two germline ends. The CDR3 totals 14 residues. The V gene's germline CDR1 is MNHEY and CDR2 SVGAGI. The CDR3 is CASTRQDNTGELFF. In DNA, the CDR3 is TGTGCCAGCACAAGACAGGATAACACCGGGGAGCTGTTTTTT.

This chain connects TRBV7-8 to TRBJ2-1; no firm D call. The germline V and J ends were trimmed by 0 bases and 13 bases, with 13 bases remaining between them. CDR1 and CDR2 (germline): SGHVS, FQNEAQ. This CDR3 has 13 amino acids. The CDR3 is CASSLARLDHQFF. CDR3 nucleotide sequence: TGTGCCAGCAGCTTAGCGCGGTTAGACCACCAGTTCTTC.

This clone was detected once. V is TRBV19 and J is TRBJ2-7, with D maybe TRBD1 (5 bases). The ends were cut back, 7 bases at V and 3 bases at J, with 16 bases in the middle. CDR1 is LNHDA and CDR2 is SQIVND in the germline V gene (reference sequence). The CDR3 contains 14 residues. The chain's CDR3 is CASTPGLTNYEQYF. CDR3 nucleotides: TGTGCCAGTACCCCAGGGCTCACGAACTACGAGCAGTACTTC.

The chain links TRBV7-8 to TRBJ2-5; 13 positions match TRBD2. The CDR3 is made up of 18 amino acids. V trimming: 5 bases; J trimming: 4 bases; junction bases outside the gene matches: 13. Germline V gene sequence: CDR1 SGHVS, CDR2 FQNEAQ. The CDR3 spells CASSSPTSGRPPPETQYF. CDR3 bases: TGTGCCAGCAGCAGCCCGACTAGCGGGAGGCCCCCCCCAGAGACCCAGTACTTC.

The chain has TRBV11-3 and TRBJ2-7, with D perhaps TRBD1 (6 bases). This CDR3 region has 16 residues. V lost 0 bases to trimming and J lost 2 bases, with 14 bases between them. The germline CDR1 and CDR2 sequences are SGHNT and YENEEA. CDR3: CASSLDLQGWTYEQYF. DNA of the CDR3: TGTGCCAGCAGCTTAGATCTTCAGGGGTGGACCTACGAGCAGTACTTC.

CDR3: CASSYSTSKSQYF. The CDR3 bases are TGTGCCAGCAGTTATTCCACGAGCAAGTCGCAGTATTTT. The chain couples TRBV6-5 to TRBJ2-3; no definite D call. The CDR3 runs 13 residues. Germline CDR1 MNHEY, CDR2 SVGAGI. V lost 3 bases and J lost 10, with 14 bases in between.

The CDR3 region is CASSYSNRGDQPQHF. The CDR3 DNA reads TGTGCCAGCAGTTACTCGAACAGGGGAGATCAGCCCCAGCATTTT. V is TRBV6-6 and J is TRBJ1-5; 7 bases are a match to TRBD1. The germline V gene encodes CDR1 MNHNY and CDR2 SVGAGI (reference sequence). This CDR3 region has 15 residues. The J segment lost 5 bases and the V segment lost 0 bases, leaving 4 bases of the junction unmatched.

The V gene is TRBV7-5, the J gene TRBJ2-1; TRBD2, as called in the table, went unchecked against the DNA. TRBV7-5 is reported as a pseudogene. This CDR3 has 18 amino acids. CDR3 amino acids: CARSSCGTSGRKRNEQFF. The CDR3 bases are TGTGCCAGAAGCTCATGCGGGACTAGCGGGAGGAAGCGCAATGAGCAGTTCTTC.

Worth noting for this clone: The junction differs from germline at one of its ends, possibly a read error. V gene TRBV5-1 combines with J gene TRBJ1-2; 7 nucleotides align to TRBD1. CDR1 is SGHRS and CDR2 is YFSETQ in the germline V gene. This CDR3 contains 13 residues. CDR3 coding DNA: TGCGTCAGCAGCTTAACAGGGGTCTATGGCTACACCTTC. This translates into CVSSLTGVYGYTF.

The gene calls are TRBV5-5 and TRBJ1-5; the D gene is possibly TRBD1 (6 bases). Per germline, CDR1 SGHKS and CDR2 YYEKEE (reference sequence). V lost 2 bases and J 4 bases, leaving 10 bases between the germline ends. CDR3 length: 14 residues. The CDR3 here is CASSFHQGNQPQHF. CDR3 coding DNA: TGTGCCAGCAGCTTCCATCAGGGGAATCAGCCCCAGCATTTT. The full variable domain, its missing parts supplied by reference TRBV5-5 and TRBJ1-5, is DAGVTQSPTHLIKTRGQQVTLRCSPISGHKSVSWYQQVLGQGPQFIFQYYEKEERGRGNFPDRFSARQFPNYSSELNVNALLLGDSALYLCASSFHQGNQPQHFGDGTRLSIL.

In this sample, this clone turned up once. V and J are TRBV19 and TRBJ2-7, with 11 bases fitting TRBD1. This CDR3 has 13 amino acids. From germline, CDR1 is LNHDA and CDR2 SQIVND (reference sequence). Trimming at V came to 5 bases and at J to 5 bases, leaving 2 bases not matched to a gene. CDR3 residues: CASSGQGANEQYF. CDR3 in DNA: TGTGCCAGTAGTGGACAGGGGGCAAACGAGCAGTACTTC.

The chain links TRBV9 to TRBJ2-1; D perhaps matches TRBD2 (6 bases). V lost 0 bases to trimming and J lost 0 bases, with 10 bases between them. This CDR3 is built from 16 residues. CDR1 is SGDLS and CDR2 is YYNGEE in the germline V gene. DNA of the CDR3: TGTGCCAGCAGCGTAGGAACCGGGGGCTCCTACAATGAGCAGTTCTTC. Translated: CASSVGTGGSYNEQFF. Filled out from reference TRBV9 and TRBJ2-1, the complete variable domain reads DSGVTQTPKHLITATGQRVTLRCSPRSGDLSVYWYQQSLDQGLQFLIQYYNGEERAKGNILERFSAQQFPDLHSELNLSSLELGDSALYFCASSVGTGGSYNEQFFGPGTRLTVL.

This rearrangement joins TRBV5-1 to TRBJ2-7, with D possibly TRBD2 on 5 matching bases. Between the trimmed V and J ends, which lost 0 bases and 3 bases, there was a span of 16 bases. Germline V gene lookup returns CDR1 SGHRS and CDR2 YFSETQ. The CDR3 is made up of 16 amino acids. CDR3 sequence: CASSLGVGIFNYEQYF. The CDR3 coding sequence is TGCGCCAGCAGCTTGGGAGTCGGGATTTTTAACTACGAGCAGTACTTC.

V is TRBV29-1 and J is TRBJ1-2; no clear D. V lost 4 bases and J 8 bases, leaving 11 bases between the germline ends. CDR3 length: 11 residues. Germline CDR1 is SQVTM and CDR2 is ANQGSEA. Here the CDR3 DNA reads TGCAGCGTTGGAGCCGGGGAGGGCTACACCTTC. Its translation is CSVGAGEGYTF.